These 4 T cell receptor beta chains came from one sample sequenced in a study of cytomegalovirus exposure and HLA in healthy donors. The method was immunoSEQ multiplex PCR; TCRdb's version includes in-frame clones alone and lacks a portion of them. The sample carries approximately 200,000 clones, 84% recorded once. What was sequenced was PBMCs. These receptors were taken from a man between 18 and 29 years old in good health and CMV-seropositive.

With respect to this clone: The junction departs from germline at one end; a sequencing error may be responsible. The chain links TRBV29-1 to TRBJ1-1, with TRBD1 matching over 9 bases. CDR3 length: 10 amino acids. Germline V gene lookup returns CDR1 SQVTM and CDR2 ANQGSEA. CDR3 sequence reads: CSVTGTGMVF. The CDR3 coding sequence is TGCAGCGTCACCGGGACAGGGATGGTCTTT.

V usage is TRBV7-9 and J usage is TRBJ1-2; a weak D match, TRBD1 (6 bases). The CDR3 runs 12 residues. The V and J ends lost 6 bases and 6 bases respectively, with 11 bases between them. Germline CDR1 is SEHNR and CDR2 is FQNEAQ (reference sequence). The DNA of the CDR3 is TGTGCCAGCAGTTTTAACAGGGATGGCTACACCTTC. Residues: CASSFNRDGYTF. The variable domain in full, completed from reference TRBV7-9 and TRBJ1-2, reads DTGVSQNPRHKITKRGQNVTFRCDPISEHNRLYWYRQTLGQGPEFLTYFQNEAQLEKSRLLSDRFSAERPKGSFSTLEIQRTEQGDSAMYLCASSFNRDGYTFGSGTRLTVV.

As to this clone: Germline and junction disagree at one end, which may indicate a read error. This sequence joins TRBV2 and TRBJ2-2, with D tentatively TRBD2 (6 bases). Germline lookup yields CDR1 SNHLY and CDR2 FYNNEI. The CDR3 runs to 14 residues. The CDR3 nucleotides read TGTGCCAGCAGGGAAGTACGGGGAGGCGGGGAGCTGTTTTTT. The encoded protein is CASREVRGGGELFF.

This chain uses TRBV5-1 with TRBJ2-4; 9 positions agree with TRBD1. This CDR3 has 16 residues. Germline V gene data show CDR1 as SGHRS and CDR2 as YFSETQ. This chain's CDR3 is CAPPIDRGATKNIQYF. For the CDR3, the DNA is TGCGCGCCGCCAATAGACAGGGGGGCGACCAAAAACATTCAGTACTTC.